The text below deals with one T cell receptor beta chain. This specimen includes other DNA sequences encoding the same CDR3. This entry belongs to a study of blood T cell repertoires in COVID-19. The CDR3 extends over 13 amino acids. With 2 bases removed from V and 7 bases from J, the gap between germline ends came to 9 bases. From germline, CDR1 is SGHTA and CDR2 FQGTGA. Method: immunoSEQ multiplex PCR; TCRdb's copy keeps in-frame clones and lacks some. The data hold 130,000 to 150,000 clones, with around 84% observed a single time. The clonotype was recovered from a human donor in a cohort sampled during active COVID-19. Sequenced material: peripheral blood. The chain employs TRBV7-3 and TRBJ2-1; D call uncertain. The CDR3 nucleotides are TGTGCCAGCAGCTTAGGGCCGAATAATGAGCAGTTCTTC. Its translation is CASSLGPNNEQFF.